The 17 T cell receptor beta chains presented below share a single source sample, sequenced in a study of T cell repertoires in cytomegalovirus infection. TCRdb recomputed calls from the reads with MiXCR, one row per CDR3 protein. The sample holds 630,000 or so distinct CDR3 sequences; approximately 24% are singletons and the top ten take less than 9.5%. The sample consisted of CD8+ T cells from PBMCs. These receptors all stem from a human donor in good health (CMV status not recorded). Some clones in this sample may be carry-over from other donors' samples.

The chain links TRBV6-5 to TRBJ1-6, with D perhaps TRBD1 (6 bases). Germline CDR1 is MNHEY and CDR2 is SVGAGI. V lost 2 bases, J lost 9 bases, and 11 bases lay in between. This CDR3 spans 14 amino acids. The CDR3 nucleotides are TGTGCCAGCAGTTACGAGATCAGGGGTTCACCCCTCCACTTT. Its protein is CASSYEIRGSPLHF.

The chain links TRBV10-3 to TRBJ2-1; the D gene is possibly TRBD1 (6 bases). The CDR3 covers 11 residues. Trimming stripped 6 bases from V and 8 bases from J, with 8 bases between. The germline CDR1 and CDR2 sequences are ENHRY and SYGVKD. The DNA for the CDR3 is TGTGCCATCAGCGACAGGTATGAGCAGTTCTTC. Its translation: CAISDRYEQFF.

The table lists this clonotype with a few counts. CDR3 bases: TGTGCCAGCAGCTTAGAGGCCAGAGGATACGAGCAGTACGTC. Amino acid sequence: CASSLEARGYEQYV. The chain combines TRBV7-9 with TRBJ2-7; D call uncertain. This CDR3 is 14 amino acids long. Germline CDR1 is SEHNR and CDR2 is FQNEAQ (reference sequence). The V end lost 1 base, the J end lost 4 bases, and 11 bases lay between the germline ends.

Points on this clonotype: This could be a read error, since a much larger clone is one nucleotide away. The V gene is TRBV7-6, the J gene TRBJ2-2; D may be TRBD2 (6 bases). The length of the CDR3 is 14 residues. Germline values: CDR1 SGHVS, CDR2 FNYEAQ. In DNA form, the CDR3 reads TGTGCCAACAGCTTAAACGGGGGTACCGGGGAGCTGTTTTTT. It yields the protein CANSLNGGTGELFF. Filled out from reference TRBV7-6 and TRBJ2-2, the complete variable domain reads GAGVSQSPRYKVTKRGQDVALRCDPISGHVSLYWYRQALGQGPEFLTYFNYEAQQDKSGLPNDRFSAERPEGSISTLTIQRTEQRDSAMYRCANSLNGGTGELFFGEGSRLTVL.

Turning to this clonotype: This sequence may be a read error, since a much larger clone differs from it by one base. The chain employs TRBV7-2 and TRBJ1-5, with 7 positions matching TRBD1. The V gene's germline CDR1 is SGHTA and CDR2 FQGNSA. This CDR3 region has 14 residues. The chain's CDR3 is CACSPDRANQPQHF. CDR3 DNA: TGTGCCTGCAGCCCCGACAGGGCCAATCAGCCCCAGCATTTT.

This clonotype was seen a handful of times. J is TRBJ2-2 and V is TRBV14, with 9 bases aligning to TRBD1. Unmatched junction bases numbered 8, after V lost 5 bases and J lost 7 bases. The CDR3 loop spans 15 amino acids. Per the germline V gene, CDR1 is SGHDN and CDR2 is FVKESK. The CDR3 sequence: CASSTRDRVIGELFF. The CDR3 DNA reads as TGTGCCAGCAGCACCCGGGACAGGGTCATCGGGGAGCTGTTTTTT.

This clonotype has a handful of counts. The chain couples TRBV28 to TRBJ2-1; 7 positions agree with TRBD2. The CDR3 extends over 11 amino acids. Germline CDR1 is MDHEN and CDR2 is SYDVKM. With 11 bases clipped from V and 4 bases from J, the junction kept 2 bases outside the gene matches. CDR3 bases: TGTGCCGTAGCGGGTTACAATGAGCAGTTCTTC. Translation gives CAVAGYNEQFF.

This clonotype was counted many times. V and J are TRBV27 and TRBJ1-1, with D unclear. V was trimmed by 7 bases and J by 5 bases, leaving 8 bases between them. The CDR3 extends over 11 amino acids. The germline V gene has CDR1 MNHEY and CDR2 SMNVEV (reference sequence). The CDR3 nucleotides read TGTGCCAGCAACCATGGTACTGAAGCTTTCTTT. Protein sequence: CASNHGTEAFF.

This clonotype was counted between two and nine times. V usage is TRBV10-3 and J usage is TRBJ2-1, with a tentative D call TRBD2 (7 bases). The CDR3 loop spans 18 amino acids. Trimming took 0 bases from V and 8 from J, leaving 23 bases between them. Per the germline V gene, CDR1 is ENHRY and CDR2 is SYGVKD. The CDR3 loop reads CAISESLVELAGAHEQFF. CDR3 nucleotide sequence: TGTGCCATCAGTGAGTCATTGGTAGAGCTTGCGGGGGCCCATGAGCAGTTCTTC.

There are a few counts of this clonotype. J is TRBJ2-4 and V is TRBV5-6; no definite D call. Germline loops: CDR1 SGHDT, CDR2 YYEEEE. The germline V and J ends were trimmed by 4 bases and 1 base, with 18 bases remaining between them. This CDR3 contains 17 residues. The CDR3: CASSRLTRITAKNIQYF. Written as DNA, the CDR3 is TGTGCCAGCAGCCGTCTTACCAGGATCACGGCCAAAAACATTCAGTACTTC. Combining the CDR3 with reference TRBV5-6 and TRBJ2-4 gives the whole variable domain DAGVTQSPTHLIKTRGQQVTLRCSPKSGHDTVSWYQQALGQGPQFIFQYYEEEERQRGNFPDRFSGHQFPNYSSELNVNALLLGDSALYLCASSRLTRITAKNIQYFGAGTRLSVL.

The J gene is TRBJ2-1, the V gene TRBV6-1; 7 nucleotides line up with TRBD1. CDR1 is MNHNS, CDR2 SASEGT, per germline. CDR3 size: 14 residues. V trimming: 6 bases; J trimming: 5 bases; junction bases outside the gene matches: 7. CDR3 loop: CASSPGQINNEQFF. The CDR3 DNA reads TGTGCCAGCAGCCCGGGACAGATAAACAATGAGCAGTTCTTC.

In this sample, this clonotype turned up a few times. This sequence joins TRBV7-6 and TRBJ1-4, with unresolved D. V was cut by 4 bases and J by 9 bases, with 9 bases left in between. This CDR3 is built from 12 residues. Per germline, CDR1 SGHVS and CDR2 FNYEAQ. In DNA form, the CDR3 reads TGTGCCAGCAGCTCGAACGGCAAAAAACTGTTTTTT. It is translated as CASSSNGKKLFF.

This clonotype has at least ten counts. This sequence joins TRBV7-9 and TRBJ2-2; a weak D match, TRBD1 (5 bases). Germline loops: CDR1 SEHNR, CDR2 FQNEAQ (reference sequence). Trimming took off 5 bases at V and 4 bases at J, with 14 bases between the two ends. This CDR3 has 15 residues. CDR3 nucleotides: TGTGCCAGCAGCCGACAGCCAATGTCCACCGGGGAGCTGTTTTTT. It yields the protein CASSRQPMSTGELFF.

The CDR3 sequence is CASSLAGAATEQFF. The CDR3 bases are TGTGCCAGCAGCCTAGCGGGGGCCGCTACCGAGCAGTTCTTC. This sequence joins TRBV28 and TRBJ2-1, with TRBD2 matching over 10 bases. Germline V gene data show CDR1 as MDHEN and CDR2 as SYDVKM. V dropped 6 bases and J dropped 10; count of bases not matched to a gene: 9. The CDR3 totals 14 residues.

This chain connects TRBV29-1 to TRBJ2-2, with 8 bases fitting TRBD1. The junction had 3 bases not matched to a gene; V was cut back by 6 bases and J by 3 bases. Germline V gives CDR1 SQVTM, CDR2 ANQGSEA. CDR3 length: 13 amino acids. This CDR3 reads CSVTGDDTGELFF. In DNA form, the CDR3 reads TGCAGCGTGACAGGGGACGACACCGGGGAGCTGTTTTTT.

This chain joins TRBV9 and TRBJ2-1; the match to TRBD2 covers 7 bases. Germline-derived CDR1 and CDR2 are SGDLS and YYNGEE. J gave up 9 bases and V 4 bases, and 7 bases lay outside the gene matches. The length of the CDR3 is 13 residues. CDR3 in amino acids: CASSPRGTAEQFF. Written as DNA, the CDR3 is TGTGCCAGCAGCCCGCGGGGGACTGCTGAGCAGTTCTTC.

The rearrangement joins TRBV29-1 to TRBJ2-2, with D possibly being TRBD1 (6 bases). The CDR3 covers 14 residues. With 3 bases removed from V and 4 bases from J, the gap between germline ends came to 12 bases. Looked up from germline, CDR1 is SQVTM and CDR2 is ANQGSEA. CDR3 residues: CSVEEQGSTGELFF. The CDR3 DNA reads TGCAGCGTTGAGGAGCAGGGGAGCACCGGGGAGCTGTTTTTT.